Presented here are 13 T cell receptor beta chains from one specimen sequenced in a study of shared clonotypes between healthy human individuals. Profiled with immunoSEQ multiplex PCR; TCRdb holds only in-frame clones, not every one. The data hold over 1.4 million clones, with more than 95% observed a single time. The sample was naive CD4+ T cells sorted from blood. Subset given: CD45RA+ positively selected. The receptors originated from a man between 25 and 39 years old in good health.

This clone was seen once. The chain carries TRBV5-4 and TRBJ2-3; 14 nucleotides align to TRBD2. This CDR3 spans 16 amino acids. V was pared by 3 bases and J by 8 bases, with 8 bases of the junction left unmatched. Per the germline V gene, CDR1 is SGHNT and CDR2 is YYREEE (reference sequence). This CDR3 is CASSSGLAGVDRTQYF. The CDR3 DNA is TGTGCCAGCAGCTCGGGACTAGCGGGAGTGGATCGTACGCAGTATTTT. Variable domain in full (rest from reference TRBV5-4 and TRBJ2-3): ETGVTQSPTHLIKTRGQQVTLRCSSQSGHNTVSWYQQALGQGPQFIFQYYREEENGRGNFPPRFSGLQFPNYSSELNVNALELDDSALYLCASSSGLAGVDRTQYFGPGTRLTVL.

This chain joins TRBV29-1 and TRBJ2-1, with D unresolved. Germline assignment: CDR1 SQVTM and CDR2 ANQGSEA. The CDR3 loop spans 15 amino acids. Trimming took 1 base from V and 0 from J, leaving 10 bases between them. The CDR3 loop reads CSVEGGMSSYNEQFF. The CDR3 nucleotides are TGCAGCGTTGAAGGGGGTATGAGCTCCTACAATGAGCAGTTCTTC.

The gene calls are TRBV28 and TRBJ2-7, with 11 bases identical to TRBD1. This CDR3 is built from 14 residues. Germline V gene lookup returns CDR1 MDHEN and CDR2 SYDVKM. After removal of 5 bases from V and 6 bases from J, the junction contained 6 bases not matched to a gene. CDR3 in DNA: TGTGCCAGCAGTCAGAGGACAGGGGGCGTCGAGCAGTACTTC. Protein sequence: CASSQRTGGVEQYF.

This clone appeared once. This rearrangement joins TRBV5-1 to TRBJ2-7; no reliable D call. The CDR3 covers 15 residues. V was cut by 1 base and J by 0 bases, with 11 bases left in between. CDR1 and CDR2 from the germline V gene are SGHRS and YFSETQ. CDR3 sequence: CASSLTSWSSYEQYF. CDR3 coding DNA: TGCGCCAGCAGCTTGACCAGCTGGAGCTCCTACGAGCAGTACTTC. Complete variable domain (other parts from reference TRBV5-1 and TRBJ2-7): KAGVTQTPRYLIKTRGQQVTLSCSPISGHRSVSWYQQTPGQGLQFLFEYFSETQRNKGNFPGRFSGRQFSNSRSEMNVSTLELGDSALYLCASSLTSWSSYEQYFGPGTRLTVT.

This chain joins TRBV18 and TRBJ2-7; 7 bases map to TRBD1. The CDR3 extends over 16 amino acids. V dropped 0 bases and J dropped 4; count of bases not matched to a gene: 9. Germline V CDR1 and CDR2: KGHSH, LQKENI. For the CDR3, the DNA is TGTGCCAGCTCACCACCGTGGCAGGGGGAGAGGTACGAGCAGTACTTC. The encoded protein is CASSPPWQGERYEQYF.

The chain recombines TRBV30 with TRBJ2-7, with TRBD1 matching over 7 bases. CDR1 GTSNPN and CDR2 SVGIG come from the germline V gene (reference sequence). The trim removed 3 bases at V and 3 bases at J, leaving 5 bases unmatched. CDR3 length: 13 residues. CDR3 loop: CAWSGTAHYEQYF. For the CDR3, the DNA is TGTGCCTGGAGCGGGACAGCGCACTACGAGCAGTACTTC.

This clone was counted once. This sequence joins TRBV11-3 and TRBJ2-1; TRBD2 is a possible D gene (6 bases). V was shortened by 3 bases and J by 6 bases, with 9 bases between the two germline ends. CDR1 SGHNT and CDR2 YENEEA come from the germline V gene. The CDR3 extends over 13 amino acids. This CDR3 is CASSLGSGNEQFF. In DNA, the CDR3 is TGTGCCAGCAGCTTGGGTAGCGGCAATGAGCAGTTCTTC.

This chain uses TRBV7-9 with TRBJ2-7; TRBD1 agrees at 10 bases. The ends lost 5 bases at V and 3 bases at J; junction bases unmatched: 19. This CDR3 spans 19 amino acids. CDR1 is SEHNR and CDR2 is FQNEAQ in the germline V gene (reference sequence). The CDR3 sequence: CASSTPRGTGAGPFYEQYF. The CDR3 DNA follows: TGTGCCAGCAGCACACCCCGGGGGACAGGGGCCGGTCCTTTCTACGAGCAGTACTTC.

About this clone itself: The germline gene is not matched at one end of the junction; a read error may be the cause. The V gene is TRBV14, the J gene TRBJ2-7, with no clear D. In germline, CDR1 is SGHDN, CDR2 FVKESK. CDR3 length: 15 residues. For the CDR3, the DNA is TGTGCCAGCAGCCAAGGGTTCGGGCCTGGGGTTCCTAAGCACTTC. It yields the protein CASSQGFGPGVPKHF.

CDR3 in amino acids: CASSLVVRATGELFF. CDR3 nucleotides: TGCGCCAGCAGCTTGGTCGTCAGGGCCACCGGGGAGCTGTTTTTT. This chain links TRBV5-1 with TRBJ2-2; tentative D call: TRBD1 (5 bases). The V gene lost 0 bases and the J gene lost 4 bases, with 10 bases spanning the gap. Looked up from germline, CDR1 is SGHRS and CDR2 is YFSETQ. The CDR3 consists of 15 residues.

This clone was seen only once. The chain employs TRBV5-6 and TRBJ1-1, with D possibly matching TRBD1 (5 bases). This CDR3 is built from 15 residues. Germline-derived CDR1 and CDR2 are SGHDT and YYEEEE. Trimming took off 1 base at V and 1 base at J, with 11 bases between the two ends. The CDR3 reads CASSLFGTPNTEAFF. For the CDR3, the DNA is TGTGCCAGCAGCTTGTTCGGGACTCCGAACACTGAAGCTTTCTTT.

The rearrangement joins TRBV27 to TRBJ2-7; D gene ambiguous. CDR3 length equals 14 residues. Looked up from germline, CDR1 is MNHEY and CDR2 is SMNVEV (reference sequence). The V gene lost 3 bases and the J gene lost 3 bases, with 12 bases spanning the gap. The CDR3 DNA sequence: TGTGCCAGCAGTTTCTCCCAAAATCGCTACGAGCAGTACTTC. Translating it yields CASSFSQNRYEQYF.

The chain has TRBV4-1 and TRBJ2-1; D call uncertain. The germline V gene has CDR1 MGHRA and CDR2 YSYEKL. CDR3 size: 13 residues. V was cut by 3 bases and J by 12 bases, with 15 bases left in between. The CDR3: CASSQISLSVQFF. For the CDR3, the DNA is TGCGCCAGCAGCCAGATCAGCTTGTCTGTGCAGTTCTTC.